Below are 25 T cell receptor beta chains sequenced from a single sample in a study of memory CD4+ T cells and cytomegalovirus serostatus. Clones were read by immunoSEQ multiplex PCR, and TCRdb kept only the in-frame ones, dropping some. The sample yields roughly 42,000 clones, over 70% seen once. The sort gate was single viable CD3+CD4+CD8-CD45RO+ cells for memory CD4+ T cells. The specimen sequenced was memory CD4+ T cells from blood. These receptors were collected from an adult in good health and CMV-seronegative.

The genes are TRBV19 and TRBJ2-3; D uncertain. The germline gives CDR1 LNHDA, CDR2 SQIVND (reference sequence). This CDR3 comprises 13 residues. V lost 5 bases, J lost 2 bases, and 8 bases lay in between. CDR3 sequence (DNA): TGTGCCAGTAGTCGAAGGAACACAGATACGCAGTATTTT. The encoded protein is CASSRRNTDTQYF.

This clone was observed a single time. The V gene is TRBV28, the J gene TRBJ2-1; unclear D gene. From germline, CDR1 is MDHEN and CDR2 SYDVKM. The CDR3 runs 13 residues. V shed 5 bases and J shed 5 bases, with 10 bases lying between them. This CDR3 is CASSPPTNNEQFF. The DNA for the CDR3 is TGTGCCAGCAGTCCCCCGACGAACAATGAGCAGTTCTTC.

The chain joins TRBV6-1 to TRBJ2-7; D tentatively fits TRBD1 or TRBD2 (5 bases each). Germline values: CDR1 MNHNS, CDR2 SASEGT. The CDR3 extends over 16 amino acids. V lost 2 bases and J 2 bases, leaving 16 bases between the germline ends. Here the CDR3 DNA reads TGTGCCAGCAGTGAACACGGGGCAGGGCAAACCTACGAGCAGTACTTC. Translating it yields CASSEHGAGQTYEQYF.

This chain connects TRBV10-2 to TRBJ1-5; D call uncertain. CDR1 and CDR2 from the germline V gene are WSHSY and SAAADI. The CDR3 is 16 amino acids. Trimming pared 8 bases from V and 1 base from J, leaving 18 bases between. The chain's CDR3 is CASGPSEGKSNQPQHF. In DNA form, the CDR3 reads TGCGCCAGCGGCCCCTCCGAAGGGAAAAGCAATCAGCCCCAGCATTTT.

CDR3 sequence (DNA): TGTGCCAGCAGTTTTGCCGGGAATGGTCAGCCCCAGCATTTT. As protein: CASSFAGNGQPQHF. V usage is TRBV28 and J usage is TRBJ1-5; D uncertain. V was pared by 3 bases and J by 6 bases, with 12 bases between. This CDR3 has 14 residues. Germline V gene sequence: CDR1 MDHEN, CDR2 SYDVKM.

The rearrangement uses TRBV6-5 and TRBJ1-5; possibly TRBD1 for D (6 bases). The V gene's germline CDR1 is MNHEY and CDR2 SVGAGI. V lost 6 bases to trimming and J lost 7 bases, with 16 bases between them. The CDR3 runs to 14 residues. The CDR3, as DNA: TGTGCCAGCAGGCCTGGATGGGGGCGCCAGCCCCAGCATTTT. Protein product: CASRPGWGRQPQHF.

The V gene is TRBV7-8, the J gene TRBJ2-3; D may match TRBD1 or TRBD2 (5 bases each). V lost 2 bases to trimming and J lost 1 base, with 10 bases between them. Germline V CDR1 and CDR2: SGHVS, FQNEAQ. The CDR3 contains 15 residues. Written as DNA, the CDR3 is TGTGCCAGCAGCTTAAACCGAGGGGGCACAGATACGCAGTATTTT. This encodes CASSLNRGGTDTQYF. Based on the CDR3 plus reference TRBV7-8 and TRBJ2-3, the full variable domain is GAGVSQSPRYKVAKRGQDVALRCDPISGHVSLFWYQQALGQGPEFLTYFQNEAQLDKSGLPSDRFFAERPEGSVSTLKIQRTQQEDSAVYLCASSLNRGGTDTQYFGPGTRLTVL.

This rearrangement joins TRBV12-5 to TRBJ2-3; D might be TRBD1 (6 bases). Germline V gene data show CDR1 as LGHNT and CDR2 as FRNRAP. CDR3 size: 13 residues. The V end was cut by 3 bases, the J end by 8 bases, with 12 bases between. The CDR3 coding sequence is TGTGCTAGTGGTTTAAGGGGGATGGGTACGCAGTATTTT. It specifies CASGLRGMGTQYF.

By sample fraction, this clone is medium-sized (0.01 to 0.1%). The chain combines TRBV5-4 with TRBJ1-2, with a tentative D call TRBD1 (6 bases). Trimming took 1 base from V and 7 from J, leaving 11 bases between them. The CDR3 has 13 amino acids. Germline V gene data show CDR1 as SGHNT and CDR2 as YYREEE (reference sequence). The CDR3 sequence: CASSLTGWAGYTF. For the CDR3, the DNA is TGTGCCAGCAGCTTGACAGGGTGGGCTGGCTACACCTTC.

J is TRBJ2-1 and V is TRBV18; possible D gene TRBD1, 5 bases. The CDR3 is 13 residues long. Trimming shortened V by 2 bases and J by 9 bases, and 11 bases separated the two germline ends. Germline values: CDR1 KGHSH, CDR2 LQKENI. The CDR3 DNA reads as TGTGCCAGCTCACCAATAGGGGAAGGTGAGCAGTTCTTC. It codes for CASSPIGEGEQFF.

The J gene is TRBJ1-4, the V gene TRBV19; 7 bases fit TRBD1. CDR1 is LNHDA, CDR2 SQIVND, per germline (reference sequence). V gave up 4 bases and J gave up 7 bases; unmatched junction bases: 18. The CDR3 is 18 amino acids. CDR3 loop: CASSKWTGKLLEREKLFF. The CDR3 coding sequence is TGTGCCAGTAGTAAGTGGACAGGTAAATTATTGGAGCGTGAAAAACTGTTTTTT.

The CDR3 region is CASGLIGSQETQYF. The DNA for the CDR3 is TGTGCCAGCGGACTCATCGGATCTCAAGAGACCCAGTACTTC. The V gene is TRBV2, the J gene TRBJ2-5; D might be TRBD2 (5 bases). In germline, CDR1 is SNHLY, CDR2 FYNNEI. The CDR3 contains 14 residues. V was pared by 8 bases and J by 2 bases, with 15 bases between.

The chain carries TRBV6-1 and TRBJ2-1; 7 bases map to TRBD1. Germline trimming cut 0 bases from V and 2 bases from J; bases unmatched to any gene: 7. CDR3 length: 17 amino acids. CDR1 and CDR2 (germline): MNHNS, SASEGT. The CDR3 reads CASSEARVGTAYNEQFF. The CDR3 bases are TGTGCCAGCAGTGAAGCGCGAGTCGGGACAGCCTACAATGAGCAGTTCTTC.

The table lists this clone with a count of one. The genes are TRBV15 and TRBJ1-4; D unclear. Trimming pared 4 bases from V and 8 bases from J, leaving 17 bases between. The CDR3 sequence is 15 residues long. Germline CDR1 and CDR2: LNHNV and YYDKDF (reference sequence). The CDR3: CATSTPEQLGEKLFF. The CDR3 DNA sequence: TGTGCCACCAGCACCCCAGAGCAACTAGGGGAAAAACTGTTTTTT.

The chain carries TRBV5-5 and TRBJ1-1; 8 bases are a match to TRBD1. V shed 4 bases and J 3 bases; nucleotides not matched to a gene: 5. The CDR3 spans 14 residues. CDR1 is SGHKS, CDR2 YYEKEE, per germline (reference sequence). Here the CDR3 reads CASSIAGGDTEAFF. CDR3 in DNA: TGTGCCAGCAGCATTGCAGGGGGCGACACTGAAGCTTTCTTT.

V usage is TRBV9 and J usage is TRBJ2-3; D unclear. Between the trimmed V and J ends, which lost 0 bases and 0 bases, there was a span of 8 bases. The length of the CDR3 is 15 residues. Germline-derived CDR1 and CDR2 are SGDLS and YYNGEE. CDR3 DNA sequence: TGTGCCAGCAGCGTAGGCCCACTTAGCACAGATACGCAGTATTTT. Translating it yields CASSVGPLSTDTQYF. The full variable domain, its missing parts supplied by reference TRBV9 and TRBJ2-3, is DSGVTQTPKHLITATGQRVTLRCSPRSGDLSVYWYQQSLDQGLQFLIQYYNGEERAKGNILERFSAQQFPDLHSELNLSSLELGDSALYFCASSVGPLSTDTQYFGPGTRLTVL.

This chain links TRBV13 with TRBJ2-4; 7 bases match TRBD2. The CDR3 is made up of 15 amino acids. After removal of 5 bases from V and 8 bases from J, the junction contained 12 bases not matched to a gene. Germline V gives CDR1 PRHDT, CDR2 FYEKMQ (reference sequence). This chain's CDR3 is CASSKTGGLSDIQYF. The DNA of the CDR3 is TGTGCCAGCAGCAAAACGGGGGGTTTGTCTGACATTCAGTACTTC.

The chain is built from TRBV5-1 and TRBJ2-1; a weak D match, TRBD1 (6 bases). From germline, CDR1 is SGHRS and CDR2 YFSETQ. This CDR3 contains 15 residues. V lost 1 base and J lost 9, with 17 bases in between. CDR3: CASSLNGQNRVEQFF. The CDR3 DNA is TGCGCCAGCAGCTTGAATGGGCAAAACAGGGTTGAGCAGTTCTTC. The variable domain in full, completed from reference TRBV5-1 and TRBJ2-1, reads KAGVTQTPRYLIKTRGQQVTLSCSPISGHRSVSWYQQTPGQGLQFLFEYFSETQRNKGNFPGRFSGRQFSNSRSEMNVSTLELGDSALYLCASSLNGQNRVEQFFGPGTRLTVL.

The V and J genes are TRBV7-2 and TRBJ1-6; 7 bases are shared with TRBD1. CDR1 and CDR2 (germline): SGHTA, FQGNSA. Losses at the gene ends were 8 bases for V and 7 bases for J; bases not matched to a gene: 11. This CDR3 spans 15 amino acids. The CDR3 protein is CASRREGAANSPLHF. In nucleotides, the CDR3 is TGTGCCAGCCGCCGGGAGGGGGCAGCAAATTCACCCCTCCACTTT.

This chain joins TRBV5-8 and TRBJ2-7; tentatively, D is TRBD1 (6 bases). Germline CDR1 reads SGHTS; CDR2 reads YDEGEE. The CDR3 contains 14 residues. Deletions cut 7 bases from V and 6 bases from J, with 20 bases between. The CDR3 nucleotides read TGTGCCAGCGGGGGCACCAATAGGTTTAGCGAGCAGTACTTC. Its translation: CASGGTNRFSEQYF.

The DNA for the CDR3 is TGTGCCAGCAGCTTAGCGGGACAGTTAAATCAGCCCCAGCATTTT. Amino acids: CASSLAGQLNQPQHF. The chain carries TRBV7-2 and TRBJ1-5; 7 positions agree with TRBD1. There are 15 residues in the CDR3. Germline V gene sequence: CDR1 SGHTA, CDR2 FQGNSA. Trimming removed 0 bases from V and 4 bases from J; junction bases left unmatched: 3.

J is TRBJ2-7 and V is TRBV4-2; the D is unclear. Trimming pared 5 bases from V and 2 bases from J, leaving 16 bases between. CDR1 LGHNA and CDR2 YNFKEQ come from the germline V gene. This CDR3 comprises 15 residues. This chain's CDR3 is CASSSMLGATYEQYF. The CDR3 DNA reads as TGTGCCAGCAGCTCTATGCTAGGAGCGACCTACGAGCAGTACTTC.

V and J are TRBV6-5 and TRBJ1-5; TRBD1 is a possible D gene (5 bases). Germline CDR1 is MNHEY and CDR2 is SVGAGI. Trimming removed 0 bases at V and 2 bases at J, with 11 bases between. This CDR3 has 16 residues. The CDR3 here is CASSYSQGVGNQPQHF. In DNA, the CDR3 is TGTGCCAGCAGTTACTCGCAGGGAGTGGGCAATCAGCCCCAGCATTTT.

J is TRBJ2-1 and V is TRBV9; 7 nucleotides line up with TRBD1. Germline CDR1 and CDR2: SGDLS and YYNGEE. The CDR3 loop spans 14 amino acids. The ends lost 4 bases at V and 10 bases at J; junction bases unmatched: 11. CDR3 coding DNA: TGTGCCAGCAGCATAACAGGGGCGAGGGGCGAGCAGTTCTTC. Its translation is CASSITGARGEQFF.

V is TRBV10-2 and J is TRBJ2-1, with 8 positions matching TRBD1. V lost 7 bases to trimming and J lost 10 bases; unmatched junction nucleotides: 3. Germline loops: CDR1 WSHSY, CDR2 SAAADI. This CDR3 has 11 amino acids. The CDR3 region is CASTRDREQFF. The CDR3 DNA is TGCGCCAGCACTCGGGACAGGGAGCAGTTCTTC.